What follows is one T cell receptor beta chain and its context. No antigen is known for it. The sample holds no much larger clone one base away, and base qualities are not on file. The CDR3 has 15 amino acids, counting the end cysteine and phenylalanine. Only the CDR3 region is kept as DNA, spanning 45 bases read in frame from base 1. In the germline V gene, CDR1 corresponds to MDHEN and CDR2 to SYDVKM. After removal of 7 bases from V and 4 bases from J, the junction retains 6 bases not matched to a gene. The sample belongs to a study of blood T cell repertoires in COVID-19 (TCRdb year 2020). Looking at the study overall: Collaborator samples came from the United States, Italy and Spain and covered acute and convalescent phases of COVID-19. The repertoires were made available in a free public database intended to serve as a resource for research on the immune response to SARS-CoV-2. The material from the prospective study consisted of cDNA or gDNA derived from T cells, B-cell-depleted T cells, or PBMCs. Where HLA class I and class II types were available, the types were taken from metadata supplied by the sample provider, not from assay-based typing. Subjects who had been exposed to COVID-19, were actively infected with it, or had recovered from it provided the deeply sampled blood TCRbeta repertoires that made up the dataset. The samples were drawn from two sources: the first 160 participants of the ongoing ImmuneRACE study, and approximately 1,300 subjects contributed by 6 global collaborators. Sample metadata almost always included a de-identified subject ID, COVID-19 status, age in years and sex.

TCRbeta CDR3 regions were amplified from genomic DNA by means of the immunoSEQ Assay, a bias-controlled multiplex PCR. As for the authors' bioinformatics: Within the assay, amplification of reference gene primers was used to estimate how many nucleated cells each sample contained. To quantify the absolute abundance of each unique TCRbeta CDR3 rearrangement, sequence reads were collapsed and filtered. For each sample, productive Simpson clonality was calculated as the square root of Simpson's diversity index over productive rearrangements. TCRdb stores this immuneACCESS table with in-frame sequences only. Part of the clones is absent; in the studies checked, under half of the shortfall reflects unresolved V genes, and no reason is known for the rest. That table gives V, J and clone size, and the DNA gave D and trimming. The sample yields more than 70,000 clones; about nine tenths were counted once. The ten top clones hold under 0.8% of the sample.

The full study reports these points: Clinical and demographic metadata were provided uncurated, with the amount varying by source and participant.

Collaborating institutions collected whole blood in K2EDTA tubes following their own protocols. For TCRbeta analysis, collaborators shipped samples as frozen whole blood, isolated PBMCs, or DNA extracted from either of those sample types. The TCR originated in an elderly woman with acute or convalescent COVID-19. This chain joins TRBV28 to TRBJ2-2; 10 nucleotides in the junction match TRBD2. The sample comprised peripheral blood. The nucleotide sequence is TGTGCCAGCACCCCTAGCGGGAGCGTCACCGGGGAGCTGTTTTTT. This encodes CASTPSGSVTGELFF. With the rest looked up from the reference TRBV28 and TRBJ2-2 genes rather than sequenced, the full variable domain is DVKVTQSSRYLVKRTGEKVFLECVQDMDHENMFWYRQDPGLGLRLIYFSYDVKMKEKGDIPEGYSVSREKKERFSLILESASTNQTSMYLCASTPSGSVTGELFFGEGSRLTVL.